This paragraph reports one TCR beta chain. Its antigen is still unknown. A second roughly 6 to 12 cycle PCR used barcoded and J-beta primers. TCRdb passed the 5' RACE reads through MiXCR, listing each CDR3 protein once. The repertoire holds roughly 1,700,000 distinct CDR3 sequences, roughly 30% seen once, with 7.7% in the top ten. The CDR3 is 13 amino acids. Trimming cost V 4 bases and J 6 bases, with 15 bases left between them. CDR1 is SQVTM and CDR2 is ANQGSEA in the germline V gene. These data come from a study of blood T cells in healthy people across ages. Study observations and caveats: A roughly linear age-dependent decrease characterized TCR beta diversity per million T cells. Investigators viewed diversity estimates from one million T cells as underestimates, the study reported.

The rearrangement links TRBV29-1 to TRBJ1-1; D ambiguous. Material for sequencing was blood. The TCR was taken from a woman aged 25 to 39 in good health. In nucleotides, the CDR3 is TGCAGCGTTGGGTGGGGTCCAAACGCTGAAGCTTTCTTT. It is translated as CSVGWGPNAEAFF.